The 23 T cell receptor beta chains below were found in one sample sequenced in a study of blood T cell repertoires in COVID-19. Libraries were prepared by immunoSEQ multiplex PCR; TCRdb keeps only in-frame clonotypes and omits some of them. The sample contains around 160,000 clones, 81% of which appear only once. Sequenced sample: peripheral blood. All receptors come from a human donor in a cohort sampled during active COVID-19.

V usage is TRBV30 and J usage is TRBJ2-7; perhaps TRBD1 as D (7 bases). CDR3 length: 14 residues. With 0 bases removed from V and 5 bases from J, the gap between germline ends came to 14 bases. CDR1 is GTSNPN, CDR2 SVGIG, per germline (reference sequence). The CDR3 DNA is TGTGCCTGGAGTGTACTGACAGGGAGGCACGAGCAGTACTTC. It specifies CAWSVLTGRHEQYF.

The chain carries TRBV6-2 or TRBV6-3 and TRBJ2-1, with D possibly matching TRBD2 (5 bases). V lost 6 bases and J 6 bases, leaving 15 bases between the germline ends. Germline values: CDR1 MNHEY, CDR2 SVGEGT. The CDR3 is made up of 14 amino acids. This CDR3 is CASSHLGAVNEQFF. The CDR3 bases are TGTGCCAGCAGCCACTTGGGAGCGGTCAATGAGCAGTTCTTC.

The chain is built from TRBV10-3 and TRBJ2-6; D not resolved. The germline gives CDR1 ENHRY, CDR2 SYGVKD. The CDR3 is 14 amino acids. Trimming cost V 6 bases and J 0 bases, with 6 bases left between them. CDR3 coding DNA: TGTGCCATCAGGAGTTCCTCTGGGGCCAACGTCCTGACTTTC. Translated, it gives CAIRSSSGANVLTF.

The gene calls are TRBV11-2 and TRBJ2-1, with 7 nucleotides matching TRBD1. The CDR3 length is 15 residues. Germline V gene data show CDR1 as SGHAT and CDR2 as FQNNGV. V was pared by 6 bases and J by 3 bases, with 8 bases of the junction left unmatched. CDR3 amino acids: CASSQTGDRYNEQFF. The CDR3 DNA is TGTGCCAGCAGTCAAACAGGGGACCGCTACAATGAGCAGTTCTTC.

The genes are TRBV27 and TRBJ1-5; no firm D call. This CDR3 has 14 residues. Germline V gives CDR1 MNHEY, CDR2 SMNVEV (reference sequence). Trimming took 3 bases from V and 4 from J, leaving 10 bases between them. In nucleotides, the CDR3 is TGTGCCAGCAGTTTGCTACCGTTTAATCAGCCCCAGCATTTT. It codes for CASSLLPFNQPQHF.

This clone turned up a few times. This chain uses TRBV4-1 with TRBJ2-3; 11 bases are shared with TRBD2. This CDR3 has 18 residues. Unmatched junction bases numbered 11, after V lost 1 base and J lost 5 bases. The germline V gene has CDR1 MGHRA and CDR2 YSYEKL. CDR3 nucleotide sequence: TGCGCCAGCAGCCAAGGTCTCCTAGCGGGAGGAGGGAAAGATACGCAGTATTTT. Its translation: CASSQGLLAGGGKDTQYF.

The rearrangement uses TRBV3-1 (or the pseudogene TRBV3-2) and TRBJ1-6; weak D call: TRBD1 (5 bases). The V gene lost 1 base and the J gene lost 10 bases, with 11 bases spanning the gap. This CDR3 is built from 14 residues. The germline CDR1 and CDR2 sequences are LGHDT and YNNKEL (reference sequence). CDR3 protein: CASSQGRVSSPLHF. The DNA for the CDR3 is TGTGCCAGCAGCCAAGGCAGGGTATCCTCACCCCTCCACTTT.

The chain combines TRBV4-1 with TRBJ1-1; D unresolved. The CDR3 has 13 residues. Per germline, CDR1 MGHRA and CDR2 YSYEKL. Trimming stripped 2 bases from V and 1 base from J, with 5 bases between. The CDR3 sequence is CASSQPWNTEAFF. The CDR3 coding sequence is TGCGCCAGCAGCCAACCCTGGAACACTGAAGCTTTCTTT.

The genes are TRBV24-1 and TRBJ2-6, with 8 nucleotides matching TRBD1. Losses at the gene ends were 1 base for V and 12 bases for J; bases not matched to a gene: 7. The CDR3 is made up of 15 amino acids. The germline V gene encodes CDR1 KGHDR and CDR2 SFDVKD. CDR3 region: CATSDFRTGFPVLTF. The CDR3 region has the DNA TGTGCCACCAGTGATTTCCGGACAGGGTTTCCCGTCCTGACTTTC.

This chain connects TRBV7-2 to TRBJ1-3, with D possibly being TRBD1 (6 bases). Per germline, CDR1 SGHTA and CDR2 FQGNSA. The CDR3 spans 17 residues. Trimming cost V 0 bases and J 0 bases, with 12 bases left between them. The CDR3, as DNA: TGTGCCAGCAGCTTAGCGCGGGGGGCCCACTCTGGAAACACCATATATTTT. This encodes CASSLARGAHSGNTIYF.

The rearrangement links TRBV7-8 to TRBJ2-1; 9 positions match TRBD2. V shed 5 bases and J 3 bases; nucleotides not matched to a gene: 14. Germline assignment: CDR1 SGHVS and CDR2 FQNEAQ. This CDR3 is built from 18 residues. The CDR3 reads CASSAPLRSGGHYNEQFF. CDR3 in DNA: TGTGCCAGCAGCGCTCCTTTGCGTAGCGGGGGCCACTACAATGAGCAGTTCTTC.

This rearrangement joins TRBV2 to TRBJ1-4; D ambiguous. Germline V gene lookup returns CDR1 SNHLY and CDR2 FYNNEI. CDR3 size: 15 residues. The V end lost 8 bases, the J end lost 7 bases, and 20 bases lay between the germline ends. The CDR3 is CASYSPRGKAEKLFF. The CDR3 nucleotides read TGTGCCAGCTACTCCCCGCGGGGAAAGGCTGAAAAACTGTTTTTT. Looking up the rest from reference TRBV2 and TRBJ1-4 gives the full variable domain: EPEVTQTPSHQVTQMGQEVILRCVPISNHLYFYWYRQILGQKVEFLVSFYNNEISEKSEIFDDQFSVERPDGSNFTLKIRSTKLEDSAMYFCASYSPRGKAEKLFFGSGTQLSVL.

This clone was seen only a few times. The CDR3 DNA is TGTGCCAGCAGCTCTGCAGGGGGTGGTCAGCCCCAGCATTTT. It yields the protein CASSSAGGGQPQHF. This sequence joins TRBV6-2 or TRBV6-3 and TRBJ1-5, with 7 bases identical to TRBD1. Germline lookup yields CDR1 MNHEY and CDR2 SVGEGT. The CDR3 consists of 14 residues. Trimming cost V 6 bases and J 6 bases; bases outside gene matches: 8.

This clone came up a few times. This sequence joins TRBV12-5 and TRBJ1-1; D gene ambiguous. Between the trimmed V and J ends, which lost 5 bases and 4 bases, there was a span of 17 bases. The CDR3 is made up of 15 amino acids. From germline, CDR1 is LGHNT and CDR2 FRNRAP. The CDR3 nucleotides are TGTGCTAGTGGTACCGTCGTCGGCGGCCCCACTGAAGCTTTCTTT. Protein sequence: CASGTVVGGPTEAFF.

This chain joins TRBV4-1 and TRBJ2-1; TRBD2 agrees at 12 bases. Germline-derived CDR1 and CDR2 are MGHRA and YSYEKL. V gave up 1 base and J gave up 4 bases; unmatched junction bases: 2. The CDR3 covers 16 residues. CDR3 amino acids: CASSQALAGGYNEQFF. CDR3 in DNA: TGCGCCAGCAGCCAAGCCCTAGCGGGGGGGTACAATGAGCAGTTCTTC.

This clone was seen a single time. The chain uses TRBV27 and TRBJ1-6; D remains ambiguous. The germline V gene encodes CDR1 MNHEY and CDR2 SMNVEV (reference sequence). Between the trimmed V and J ends, which lost 5 bases and 0 bases, there was a span of 11 bases. The CDR3 totals 16 residues. The CDR3 sequence is CASSKQTSSYNSPLHF. CDR3 nucleotides: TGTGCCAGCAGTAAACAGACTAGCTCCTATAATTCACCCCTCCACTTT.

This clone was observed a handful of times. The chain uses TRBV7-3 and TRBJ2-3, with 11 bases identical to TRBD2. The germline V gene encodes CDR1 SGHTA and CDR2 FQGTGA. The V segment lost 0 bases and the J segment 8 bases; nucleotides outside the gene matches: 4. CDR3 length equals 15 residues. The CDR3 DNA reads TGTGCCAGCAGCTTAACGGGGACTAGCGGAGCTACGCAGTATTTT. This sequence encodes CASSLTGTSGATQYF.

The chain combines TRBV10-3 with TRBJ2-2; D gene unclear. CDR3 length: 13 residues. Trimming pared 9 bases from V and 5 bases from J, leaving 13 bases between. CDR1 is ENHRY, CDR2 SYGVKD, per germline. The CDR3 DNA is TGTGCCATTGGGCCGGCGACGACCGGGGAGCTGTTTTTT. Encoded protein: CAIGPATTGELFF.

The chain joins TRBV29-1 to TRBJ2-7; D gene uncertain. The CDR3 totals 14 residues. The ends were cut back, 4 bases at V and 0 bases at J, with 13 bases in the middle. The V gene's germline CDR1 is SQVTM and CDR2 ANQGSEA. The CDR3 nucleotides read TGCAGCGTTGTCCTCCTTTCGAGCTCCTACGAGCAGTACTTC. Protein product: CSVVLLSSSYEQYF.

This clone was recorded a few times. The chain is built from TRBV30 and TRBJ1-2, with TRBD1 identical over 10 bases. Per germline, CDR1 GTSNPN and CDR2 SVGIG (reference sequence). V was pared by 4 bases and J by 8 bases, with 4 bases of the junction left unmatched. This CDR3 contains 12 residues. CDR3 sequence (DNA): TGTGCCTGGAAGTGGACAGGGGGAGGCTACACCTTC. It encodes CAWKWTGGGYTF.

The chain recombines TRBV7-8 with TRBJ2-1, with D unresolved. Trimming cost V 4 bases and J 0 bases, with 16 bases left between them. This CDR3 has 17 residues. CDR1 and CDR2 (germline): SGHVS, FQNEAQ. The CDR3 here is CASSSPSGKSSYNEQFF. The DNA of the CDR3 is TGTGCCAGCAGCTCTCCTAGTGGAAAAAGCTCCTACAATGAGCAGTTCTTC.

The chain employs TRBV5-1 and TRBJ2-1; D may be TRBD1 (6 bases). The CDR3 contains 14 residues. Germline CDR1 is SGHRS and CDR2 is YFSETQ. Trimming removed 4 bases at V and 2 bases at J, with 10 bases between. The CDR3 DNA sequence: TGCGCCAGCAGCCCCAGGGGTACCTACAATGAGCAGTTCTTC. Protein: CASSPRGTYNEQFF.

This clone was detected many times. The genes are TRBV10-3 and TRBJ2-7; 15 positions agree with TRBD2. This CDR3 spans 15 amino acids. Germline CDR1 reads ENHRY; CDR2 reads SYGVKD. Trimming removed 10 bases from V and 5 bases from J; junction bases left unmatched: 9. The DNA of the CDR3 is TGTGCCACCACAGGGACTAGCGGGAGGAATAACGAGCAGTACTTC. Amino acids: CATTGTSGRNNEQYF.